This T cell receptor beta chain was profiled in a study of cytomegalovirus exposure and HLA in healthy donors. General study results and limits: According to a later analysis, TCR clusters from the first cohort tended to co-occur in the 120 or so validation repertoires.

This table comes from immunoSEQ multiplex PCR, and its TCRdb copy is limited to in-frame clones, with some not included. Of over 85,000 clones listed, over 85% are singletons. Turning to this clone: What it binds is unknown.

This CDR3 spans 14 amino acids. CDR1 is SGHRS and CDR2 is YFSETQ in the germline V gene. V lost 4 bases and J 2 bases, leaving 11 bases between the germline ends. Sequencing was done on a sample of PBMCs. The sequence came from a woman aged 25 to 39 in good health and CMV-seropositive. The chain links TRBV5-1 to TRBJ2-3, with TRBD1 as a possible D gene (6 bases). The CDR3 DNA reads as TGCGCCAGCAGCGCGGACAGAAACACAGATACGCAGTATTTT. Residues: CASSADRNTDTQYF.